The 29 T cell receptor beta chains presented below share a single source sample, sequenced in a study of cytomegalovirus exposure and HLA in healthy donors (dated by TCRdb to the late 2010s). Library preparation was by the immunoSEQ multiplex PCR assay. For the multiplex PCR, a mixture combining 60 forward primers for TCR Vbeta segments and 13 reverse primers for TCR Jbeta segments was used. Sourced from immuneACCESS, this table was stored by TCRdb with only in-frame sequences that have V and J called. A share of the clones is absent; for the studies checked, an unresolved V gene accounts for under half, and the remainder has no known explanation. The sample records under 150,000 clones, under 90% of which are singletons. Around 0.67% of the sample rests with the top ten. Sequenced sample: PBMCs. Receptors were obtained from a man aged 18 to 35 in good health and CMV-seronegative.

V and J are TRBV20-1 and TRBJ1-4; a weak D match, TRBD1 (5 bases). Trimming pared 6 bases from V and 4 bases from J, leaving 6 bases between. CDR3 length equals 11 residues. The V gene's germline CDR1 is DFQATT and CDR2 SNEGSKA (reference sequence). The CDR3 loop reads CSAQGNEKLFF. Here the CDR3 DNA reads TGCAGTGCCCAGGGTAATGAAAAACTGTTTTTT.

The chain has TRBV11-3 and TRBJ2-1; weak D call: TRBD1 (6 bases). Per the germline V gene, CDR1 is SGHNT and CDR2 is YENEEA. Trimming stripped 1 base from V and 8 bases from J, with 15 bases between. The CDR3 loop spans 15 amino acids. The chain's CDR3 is CASSLATGFFDEQFF. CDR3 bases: TGTGCCAGCAGCTTAGCGACAGGTTTCTTCGATGAGCAGTTCTTC.

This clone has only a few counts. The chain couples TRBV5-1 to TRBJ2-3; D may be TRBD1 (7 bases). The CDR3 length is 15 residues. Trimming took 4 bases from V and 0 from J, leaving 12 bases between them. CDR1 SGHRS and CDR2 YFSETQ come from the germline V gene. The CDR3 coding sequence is TGCGCCAGCAGCGCGGGACAGACTAGCACAGATACGCAGTATTTT. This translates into CASSAGQTSTDTQYF. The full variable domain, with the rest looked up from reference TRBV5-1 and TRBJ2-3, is KAGVTQTPRYLIKTRGQQVTLSCSPISGHRSVSWYQQTPGQGLQFLFEYFSETQRNKGNFPGRFSGRQFSNSRSEMNVSTLELGDSALYLCASSAGQTSTDTQYFGPGTRLTVL.

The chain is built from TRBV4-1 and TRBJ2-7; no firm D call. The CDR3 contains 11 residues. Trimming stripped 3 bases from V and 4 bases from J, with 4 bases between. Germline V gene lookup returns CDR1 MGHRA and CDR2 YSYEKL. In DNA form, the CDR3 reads TGCGCCAGCAGCCACGAGTACGAGCAGTACTTC. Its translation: CASSHEYEQYF.

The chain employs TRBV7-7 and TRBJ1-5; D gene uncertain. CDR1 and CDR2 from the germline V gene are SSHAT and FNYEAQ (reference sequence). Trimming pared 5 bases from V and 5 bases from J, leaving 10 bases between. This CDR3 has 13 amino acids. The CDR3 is CASSVGPDQPQHF. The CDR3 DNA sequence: TGTGCCAGCAGCGTTGGGCCGGATCAGCCCCAGCATTTT.

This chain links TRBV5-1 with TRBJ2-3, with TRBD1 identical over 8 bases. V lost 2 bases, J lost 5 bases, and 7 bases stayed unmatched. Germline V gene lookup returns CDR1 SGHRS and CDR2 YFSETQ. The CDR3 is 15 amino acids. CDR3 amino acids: CASSLGQGRGDTQYF. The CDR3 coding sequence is TGCGCCAGCAGCTTAGGACAGGGCCGAGGAGATACGCAGTATTTT.

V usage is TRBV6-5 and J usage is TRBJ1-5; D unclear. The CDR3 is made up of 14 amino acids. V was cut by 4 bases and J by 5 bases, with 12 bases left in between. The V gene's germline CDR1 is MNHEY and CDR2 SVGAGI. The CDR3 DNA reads TGTGCCAGCAGTTTCAGGACGGGAGATCAGCCCCAGCATTTT. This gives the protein CASSFRTGDQPQHF.

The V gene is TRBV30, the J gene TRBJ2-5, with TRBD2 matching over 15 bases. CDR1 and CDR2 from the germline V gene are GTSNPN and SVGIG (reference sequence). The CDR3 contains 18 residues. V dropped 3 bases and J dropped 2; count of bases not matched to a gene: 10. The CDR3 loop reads CAWSPGLAGGLDQETQYF. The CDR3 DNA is TGTGCCTGGAGCCCGGGACTAGCGGGGGGCTTAGATCAAGAGACCCAGTACTTC. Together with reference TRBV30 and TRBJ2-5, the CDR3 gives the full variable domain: SQTIHQWPATLVQPVGSPLSLECTVEGTSNPNLYWYRQAAGRGLQLLFYSVGIGQISSEVPQNLSASRPQDRQFILSSKKLLLSDSGFYLCAWSPGLAGGLDQETQYFGPGTRLLVL.

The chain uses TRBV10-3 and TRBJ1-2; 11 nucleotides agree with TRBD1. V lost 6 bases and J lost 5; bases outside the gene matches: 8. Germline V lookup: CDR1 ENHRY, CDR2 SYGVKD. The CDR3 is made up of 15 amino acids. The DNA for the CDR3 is TGTGCCATCAGGGCCGGGACAGGGGGTAGATATGGCTACACCTTC. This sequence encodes CAIRAGTGGRYGYTF.

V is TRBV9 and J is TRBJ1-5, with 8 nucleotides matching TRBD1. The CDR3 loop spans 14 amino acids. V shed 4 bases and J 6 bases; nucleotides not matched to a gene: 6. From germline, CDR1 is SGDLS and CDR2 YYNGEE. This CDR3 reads CASSQTGEGQPQHF. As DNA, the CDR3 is TGTGCCAGCAGCCAGACAGGGGAGGGTCAGCCCCAGCATTTT.

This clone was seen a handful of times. In nucleotides, the CDR3 is TGTGCCAGCACCCCTCAAGACTACGGGGGCTACACCTTC. Residues: CASTPQDYGGYTF. The J gene is TRBJ1-2, the V gene TRBV6-1; D is undetermined. The germline V gene has CDR1 MNHNS and CDR2 SASEGT. V lost 7 bases, J lost 8 bases, and 17 bases lay in between. The CDR3 loop spans 13 amino acids.

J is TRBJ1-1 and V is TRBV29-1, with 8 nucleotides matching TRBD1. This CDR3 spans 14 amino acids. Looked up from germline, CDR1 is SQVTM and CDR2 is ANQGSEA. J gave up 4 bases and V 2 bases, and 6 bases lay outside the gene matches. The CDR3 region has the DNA TGCAGCGTTGAATACATGGGGACAGGCACTGAAGCTTTCTTT. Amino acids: CSVEYMGTGTEAFF.

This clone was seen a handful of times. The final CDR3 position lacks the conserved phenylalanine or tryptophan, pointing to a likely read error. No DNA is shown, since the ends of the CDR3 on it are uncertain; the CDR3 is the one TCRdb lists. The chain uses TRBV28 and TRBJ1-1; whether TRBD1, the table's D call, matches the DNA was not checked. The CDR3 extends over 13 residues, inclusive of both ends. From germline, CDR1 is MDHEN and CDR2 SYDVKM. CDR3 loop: CASSPRTATMVTC.

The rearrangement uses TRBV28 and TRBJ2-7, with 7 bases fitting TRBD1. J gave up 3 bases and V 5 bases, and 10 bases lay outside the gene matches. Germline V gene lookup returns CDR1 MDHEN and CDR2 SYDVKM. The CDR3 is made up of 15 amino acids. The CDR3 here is CASSGPGQPFYEQYF. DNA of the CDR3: TGTGCCAGCAGTGGACCGGGACAGCCTTTCTACGAGCAGTACTTC.

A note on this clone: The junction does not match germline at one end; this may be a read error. The CDR3 is CSSETGTHEQYF. As DNA, the CDR3 is TGTTCCAGCGAAACAGGGACCCACGAGCAGTACTTC. The chain is built from TRBV7-9 and TRBJ2-7; D is perhaps TRBD1 (6 bases). The CDR3 runs to 12 residues. Looked up from germline, CDR1 is SEHNR and CDR2 is FQNEAQ (reference sequence).

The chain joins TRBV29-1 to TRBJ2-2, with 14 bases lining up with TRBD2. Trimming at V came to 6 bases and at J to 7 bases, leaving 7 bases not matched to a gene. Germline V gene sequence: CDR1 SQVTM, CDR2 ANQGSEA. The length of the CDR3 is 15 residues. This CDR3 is CSVRKGLAGDGELFF. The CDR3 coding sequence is TGCAGCGTCCGCAAGGGACTAGCGGGGGACGGGGAGCTGTTTTTT.

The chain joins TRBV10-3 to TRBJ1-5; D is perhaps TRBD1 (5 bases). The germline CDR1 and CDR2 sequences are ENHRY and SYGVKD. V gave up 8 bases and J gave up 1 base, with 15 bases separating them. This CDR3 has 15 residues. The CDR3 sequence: CAIGAREGSNQPQHF. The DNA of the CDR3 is TGTGCCATCGGGGCACGGGAGGGGAGCAATCAGCCCCAGCATTTT.

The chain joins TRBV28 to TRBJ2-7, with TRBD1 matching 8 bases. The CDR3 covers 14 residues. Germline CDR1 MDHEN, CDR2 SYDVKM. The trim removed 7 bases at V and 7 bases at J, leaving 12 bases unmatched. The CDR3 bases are TGTGCCAGCAATCCCTGGACAGGGATCGGTGAGCAGTACTTC. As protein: CASNPWTGIGEQYF.

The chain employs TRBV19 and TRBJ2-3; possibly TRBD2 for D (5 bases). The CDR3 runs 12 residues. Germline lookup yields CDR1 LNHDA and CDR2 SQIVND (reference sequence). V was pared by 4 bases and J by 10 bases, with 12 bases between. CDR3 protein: CASSTPGIAQYF. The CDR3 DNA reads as TGTGCCAGTAGTACTCCCGGGATCGCGCAGTATTTT.

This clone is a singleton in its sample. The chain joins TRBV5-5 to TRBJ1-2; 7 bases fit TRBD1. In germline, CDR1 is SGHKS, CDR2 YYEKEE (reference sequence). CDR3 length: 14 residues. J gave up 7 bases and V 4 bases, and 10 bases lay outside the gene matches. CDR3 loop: CASSQYWTGGGYTF. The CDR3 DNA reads TGTGCCAGCAGCCAGTACTGGACAGGCGGTGGCTACACCTTC.

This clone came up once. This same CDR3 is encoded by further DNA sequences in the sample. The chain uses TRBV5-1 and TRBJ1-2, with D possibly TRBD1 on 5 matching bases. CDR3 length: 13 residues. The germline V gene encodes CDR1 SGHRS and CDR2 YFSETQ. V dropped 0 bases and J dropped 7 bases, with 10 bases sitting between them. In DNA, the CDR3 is TGCGCCAGCAGCTTGGGGCAGGGTGGTGGCTACACCTTC. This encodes CASSLGQGGGYTF.

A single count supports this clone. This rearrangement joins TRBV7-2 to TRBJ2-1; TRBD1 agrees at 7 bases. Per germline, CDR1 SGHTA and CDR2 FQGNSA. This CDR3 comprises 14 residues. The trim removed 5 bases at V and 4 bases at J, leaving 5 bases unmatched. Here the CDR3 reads CASSTRQGYNEQFF. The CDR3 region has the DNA TGTGCCAGCAGCACCCGACAGGGATACAATGAGCAGTTCTTC.

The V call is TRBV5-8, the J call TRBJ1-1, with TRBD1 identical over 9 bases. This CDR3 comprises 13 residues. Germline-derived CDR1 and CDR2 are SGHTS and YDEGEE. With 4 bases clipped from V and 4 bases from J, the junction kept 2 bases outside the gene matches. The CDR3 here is CASSVTGGTEAFF. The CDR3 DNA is TGTGCCAGCAGCGTGACAGGGGGCACTGAAGCTTTCTTT.

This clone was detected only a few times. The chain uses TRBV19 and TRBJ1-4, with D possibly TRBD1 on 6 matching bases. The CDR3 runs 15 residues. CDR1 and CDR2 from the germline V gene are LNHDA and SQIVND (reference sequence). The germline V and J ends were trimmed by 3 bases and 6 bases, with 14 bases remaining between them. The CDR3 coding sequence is TGTGCCAGTAGTATTCCCACAGGGATATATGAAAAACTGTTTTTT. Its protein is CASSIPTGIYEKLFF.

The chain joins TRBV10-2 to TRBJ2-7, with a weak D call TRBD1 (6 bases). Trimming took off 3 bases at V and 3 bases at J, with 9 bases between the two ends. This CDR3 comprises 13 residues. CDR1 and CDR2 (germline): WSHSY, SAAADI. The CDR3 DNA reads TGCGCCAGCAGTGAAAACAGGGACTACGAGCAGTACTTC. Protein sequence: CASSENRDYEQYF.

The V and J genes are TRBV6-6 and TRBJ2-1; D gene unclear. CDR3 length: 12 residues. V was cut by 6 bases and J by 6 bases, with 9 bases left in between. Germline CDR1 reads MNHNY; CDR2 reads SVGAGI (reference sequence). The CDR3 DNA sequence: TGTGCCAGCAGCAGTAATTCCAATGAGCAGTTCTTC. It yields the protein CASSSNSNEQFF.

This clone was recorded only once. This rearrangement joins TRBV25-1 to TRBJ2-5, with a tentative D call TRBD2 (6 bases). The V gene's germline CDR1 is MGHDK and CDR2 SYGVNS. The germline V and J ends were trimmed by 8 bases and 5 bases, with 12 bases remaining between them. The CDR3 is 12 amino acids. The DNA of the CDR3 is TGTGCCAGCCGGGGGATTGGTGAGACCCAGTACTTC. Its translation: CASRGIGETQYF.

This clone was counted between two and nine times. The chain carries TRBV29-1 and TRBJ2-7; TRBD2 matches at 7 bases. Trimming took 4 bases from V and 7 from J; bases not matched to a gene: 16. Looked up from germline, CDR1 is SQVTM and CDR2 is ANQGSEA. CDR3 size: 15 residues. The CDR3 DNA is TGCAGCGTTGGGGAGGGCGGGGGAGGTCTGGGGGAGCAGTACTTC. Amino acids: CSVGEGGGGLGEQYF.

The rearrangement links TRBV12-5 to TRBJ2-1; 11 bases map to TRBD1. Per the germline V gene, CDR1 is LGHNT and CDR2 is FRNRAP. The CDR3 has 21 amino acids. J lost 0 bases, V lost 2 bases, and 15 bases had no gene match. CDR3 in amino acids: CASGLIPLRDRGFYSYNEQFF. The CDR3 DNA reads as TGTGCTAGTGGTTTGATCCCCCTCCGGGACAGGGGGTTCTACTCCTACAATGAGCAGTTCTTC. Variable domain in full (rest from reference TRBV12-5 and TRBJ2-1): DARVTQTPRHKVTEMGQEVTMRCQPILGHNTVFWYRQTMMQGLELLAYFRNRAPLDDSGMPKDRFSAEMPDATLATLKIQPSEPRDSAVYFCASGLIPLRDRGFYSYNEQFFGPGTRLTVL.